Below, 4 T cell receptor beta chains from the same sample are listed, as sequenced in a study of cytomegalovirus exposure and HLA in healthy donors. This PCR relied on a set of 60 Vbeta primers and 13 Jbeta primers. The table came from immunoSEQ multiplex PCR; TCRdb's copy has only in-frame clones and leaves some out. The sample includes 120,000 or so clones, 75% to 80% seen only once; the top ten take roughly 6.1%. Sequencing was done on a sample of PBMCs. The receptor source for this set is a woman aged 40 to 55 in good health and CMV-seronegative.

The CDR3 region is CASSPPTGFNSNQPQHF. DNA for the CDR3: TGTGCCAGCAGTCCCCCAACAGGGTTTAATAGCAATCAGCCCCAGCATTTT. V usage is TRBV28 and J usage is TRBJ1-5; D possibly corresponds to TRBD1 (6 bases). This CDR3 contains 17 residues. V gave up 5 bases and J gave up 0 bases, with 17 bases separating them. CDR1 MDHEN and CDR2 SYDVKM come from the germline V gene.

This rearrangement joins TRBV15 to TRBJ2-5, with TRBD1 identical over 8 bases. The CDR3 runs to 14 residues. V dropped 4 bases and J dropped 1; count of bases not matched to a gene: 2. The V gene's germline CDR1 is LNHNV and CDR2 YYDKDF (reference sequence). The CDR3 coding sequence is TGTGCCACCAGCATCCAGGGGGCCCAAGAGACCCAGTACTTC. Protein: CATSIQGAQETQYF.

Comments on this clone: A junction end diverges from the germline sequence, so it may reflect a read error. J is TRBJ2-6 and V is TRBV27, with 12 bases fitting TRBD1. This CDR3 contains 19 residues. Germline CDR1 is MNHEY and CDR2 is SMNVEV (reference sequence). The CDR3 is CASRPYGTGGFSGANGLTF. The DNA of the CDR3 is TGTGCCAGCAGGCCCTACGGGACAGGGGGCTTCTCTGGGGCCAACGGCCTGACTTTC.

The chain employs TRBV10-1 and TRBJ2-7; 8 bases map to TRBD2. Germline V CDR1 and CDR2: WNHNN, SYGVQD (reference sequence). The CDR3 is 13 amino acids. The trim removed 4 bases at V and 2 bases at J, leaving 1 base unmatched. The CDR3 nucleotides are TGCGCCAGCAGTGGGGGACTAGCCTACGAGCAGTACTTC. This encodes CASSGGLAYEQYF.